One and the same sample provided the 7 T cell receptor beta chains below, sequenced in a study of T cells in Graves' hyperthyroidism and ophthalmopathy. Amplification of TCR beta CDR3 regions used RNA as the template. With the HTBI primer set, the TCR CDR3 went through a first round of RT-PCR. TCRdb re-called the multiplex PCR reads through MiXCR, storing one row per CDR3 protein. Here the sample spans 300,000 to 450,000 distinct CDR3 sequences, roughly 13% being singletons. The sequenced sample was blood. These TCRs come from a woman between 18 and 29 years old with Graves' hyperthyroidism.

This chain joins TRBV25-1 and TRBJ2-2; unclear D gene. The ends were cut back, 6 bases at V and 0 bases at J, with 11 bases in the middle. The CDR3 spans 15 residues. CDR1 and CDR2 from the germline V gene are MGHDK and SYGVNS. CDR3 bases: TGTGCCAGCAGAGATGAAACCTCGAACACCGGGGAGCTGTTTTTT. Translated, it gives CASRDETSNTGELFF.

CDR3 protein: CASSSYRVDTQYF. The CDR3 bases are TGTGCCAGCAGCTCCTACAGAGTTGATACGCAGTATTTT. The V gene is TRBV11-1, the J gene TRBJ2-3; D is unclear. V dropped 4 bases and J dropped 6 bases, with 11 bases sitting between them. Germline CDR1 reads SGHAT; CDR2 reads FQDESV (reference sequence). The CDR3 is 13 amino acids.

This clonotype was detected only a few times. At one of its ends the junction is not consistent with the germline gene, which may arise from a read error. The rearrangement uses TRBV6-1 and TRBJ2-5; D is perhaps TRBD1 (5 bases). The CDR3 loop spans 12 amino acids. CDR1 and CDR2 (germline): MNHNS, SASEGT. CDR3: CASSEPQTVPNF. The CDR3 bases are TGTGCCAGCAGTGAACCTCAGACAGTCCCTAACTTC.

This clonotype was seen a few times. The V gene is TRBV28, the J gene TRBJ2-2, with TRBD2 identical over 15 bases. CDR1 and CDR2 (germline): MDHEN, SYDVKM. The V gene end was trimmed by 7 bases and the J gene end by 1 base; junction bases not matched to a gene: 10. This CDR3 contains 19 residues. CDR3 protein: CASIRAGLAGGWNTGELFF. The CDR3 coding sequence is TGTGCCAGCATTCGGGCGGGACTAGCGGGAGGTTGGAACACCGGGGAGCTGTTTTTT.

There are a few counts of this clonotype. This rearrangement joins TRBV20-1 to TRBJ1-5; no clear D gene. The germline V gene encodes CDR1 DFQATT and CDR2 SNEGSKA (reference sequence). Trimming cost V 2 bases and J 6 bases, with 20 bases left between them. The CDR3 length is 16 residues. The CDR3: CSARTAGEANSQPQHF. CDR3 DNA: TGCAGTGCTAGAACAGCCGGGGAGGCGAATAGTCAGCCCCAGCATTTT.

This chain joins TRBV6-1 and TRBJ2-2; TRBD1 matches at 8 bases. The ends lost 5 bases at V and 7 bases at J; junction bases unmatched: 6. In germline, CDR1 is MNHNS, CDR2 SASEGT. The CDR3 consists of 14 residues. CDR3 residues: CASSIRGHVGELFF. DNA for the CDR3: TGTGCCAGCAGTATCAGGGGGCACGTCGGGGAGCTGTTTTTT.

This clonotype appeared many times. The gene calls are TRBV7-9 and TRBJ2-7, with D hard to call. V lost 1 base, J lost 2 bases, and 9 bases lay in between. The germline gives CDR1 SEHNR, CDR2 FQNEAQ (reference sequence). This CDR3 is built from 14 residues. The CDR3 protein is CASSLGARAYEQYF. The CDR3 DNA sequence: TGTGCCAGCAGCTTAGGAGCTCGTGCCTACGAGCAGTACTTC.